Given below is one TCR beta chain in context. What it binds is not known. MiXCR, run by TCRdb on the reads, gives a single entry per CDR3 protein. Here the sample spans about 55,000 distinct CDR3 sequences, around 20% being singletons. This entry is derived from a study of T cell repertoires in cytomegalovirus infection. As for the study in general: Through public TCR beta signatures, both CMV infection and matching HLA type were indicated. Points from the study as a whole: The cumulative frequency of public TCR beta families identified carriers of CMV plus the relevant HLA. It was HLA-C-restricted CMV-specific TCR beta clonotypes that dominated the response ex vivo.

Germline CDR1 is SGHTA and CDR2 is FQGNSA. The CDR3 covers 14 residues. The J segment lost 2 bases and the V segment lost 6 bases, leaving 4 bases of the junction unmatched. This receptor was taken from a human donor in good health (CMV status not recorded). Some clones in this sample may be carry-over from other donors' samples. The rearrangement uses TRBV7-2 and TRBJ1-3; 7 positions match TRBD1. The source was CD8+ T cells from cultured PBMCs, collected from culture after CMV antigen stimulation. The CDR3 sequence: CASRLTGTGNTIYF. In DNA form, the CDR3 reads TGTGCCAGCAGGTTGACAGGGACTGGAAACACCATATATTTT.